Sequencing of this TCR beta chain was carried out in a study of T cells after posttransplantation cyclophosphamide. Study results and limitations: Tissue-infiltrating T cells from skin or gut overlapped little with blood T cells. Recipient CMV seropositivity and CMV reactivation strongly tracked TRB clonality. Later post-transplant blood repertoires were often dominated by donor CD8+ memory clones.

This clone was detected many times. Its antigen is not known. The related graft donor's blood sample was taken on the day of bone marrow donation. Only in-frame clones appear in the TCRdb table, and some are missing; sequencing was by immunoSEQ multiplex PCR. The sample was found to contain around 35,000 clones, and every one recurs. The V gene's germline CDR1 is MDHEN and CDR2 SYDVKM. This CDR3 spans 12 amino acids. Trimming left V 5 bases short and J 7 bases short, with 9 bases between. This TCR came from a man aged 25 to 45 in good health and a related stem cell transplant donor. J is TRBJ2-1 and V is TRBV28; unclear D gene. Source material: PBMCs. This CDR3 reads CASSPPRNEQFF. CDR3 bases: TGTGCCAGCAGTCCGCCCAGGAATGAGCAGTTCTTC.